This T cell receptor beta chain was recorded in a study of T cells after yellow fever vaccination. Trimming removed 6 bases at V and 2 bases at J, with 13 bases between. In germline, CDR1 is DFQATT, CDR2 SNEGSKA (reference sequence). The CDR3 totals 14 residues. This clonotype has ten or more counts. MiXCR, run by TCRdb on the 5' RACE reads, gives a single entry per CDR3 protein. The sample shows about 12,000 distinct CDR3 sequences, about 5% of them seen only once. Here the sequenced sample was PBMCs, either bulk or a sorted T-cell subset (CD4+, CD8+, memory, or dextramer-sorted; not recorded which), taken on the day of the yellow fever booster vaccination. The chain combines TRBV20-1 with TRBJ2-2; D possibly matches TRBD1 or TRBD2 (6 bases each). The TCR originated in a man aged 25 to 40 who received the YFV17D yellow fever vaccine. The DNA of the CDR3 is TGCAGTGCCACAGGGACTTTCAACACCGGGGAGCTGTTTTTT. It is translated as CSATGTFNTGELFF.